This entry lists 5 T cell receptor beta chains sequenced from one sample in a study of shared clonotypes between healthy human individuals. Repertoires were generated with immunoSEQ multiplex PCR, while TCRdb's copy carries only in-frame clones and drops some. The sample holds roughly 2.5 million clones, around 94% seen once. Sequences were obtained from naive CD4+ T cells sorted from blood. As to subset: CD45RA+ positively selected. The receptors shown here come from a man younger than 35 in good health.

The J gene is TRBJ2-7, the V gene TRBV11-2; TRBD2 is a possible D gene (7 bases). Germline loops: CDR1 SGHAT, CDR2 FQNNGV. V was trimmed by 5 bases and J by 2 bases, leaving 16 bases between them. The CDR3 is made up of 15 amino acids. This CDR3 reads CASSLKGGPPYEQYF. CDR3 sequence (DNA): TGTGCCAGCAGCCTCAAGGGGGGGCCTCCCTACGAGCAGTACTTC.

In this sample, this clone turned up once. The chain links TRBV6-1 to TRBJ2-1; D tentatively fits TRBD1 or TRBD2 (5 bases each). The germline V and J ends were trimmed by 3 bases and 10 bases, with 16 bases remaining between them. CDR3 length: 14 amino acids. Germline V lookup: CDR1 MNHNS, CDR2 SASEGT. The CDR3, as DNA: TGTGCCAGCAGTGACTCCGGGACCCGATACGAGCAGTTCTTC. Residues: CASSDSGTRYEQFF.

The chain has TRBV18 and TRBJ2-3; unclear D gene. The CDR3 runs 16 residues. Germline V gene data show CDR1 as KGHSH and CDR2 as LQKENI. Between the trimmed V and J ends, which lost 3 bases and 1 base, there was a span of 14 bases. For the CDR3, the DNA is TGTGCCAGCTCACCGGGCCTAGGAAGGGGCACAGATACGCAGTATTTT. It yields the protein CASSPGLGRGTDTQYF.

The V gene is TRBV4-1, the J gene TRBJ2-1; 7 bases line up with TRBD1. J gave up 7 bases and V 5 bases, and 8 bases lay outside the gene matches. CDR1 and CDR2 (germline): MGHRA, YSYEKL. This CDR3 comprises 14 residues. CDR3 residues: CASSRDPRGNEQFF. CDR3 nucleotides: TGCGCCAGCAGCAGGGATCCCAGGGGGAATGAGCAGTTCTTC.

V and J are TRBV5-1 and TRBJ2-2, with 9 bases fitting TRBD2. CDR1 and CDR2 from the germline V gene are SGHRS and YFSETQ. CDR3 size: 15 residues. V was pared by 4 bases and J by 5 bases, with 6 bases of the junction left unmatched. CDR3 region: CASSNLAGETGELFF. The CDR3 DNA follows: TGCGCCAGCAGCAACTTAGCGGGGGAAACCGGGGAGCTGTTTTTT.